This entry lists 17 T cell receptor beta chains sequenced from one sample in a study of cytomegalovirus exposure and HLA in healthy donors. The PCR used 60 Vbeta and 13 Jbeta primers. The repertoire was sequenced with immunoSEQ multiplex PCR; TCRdb's copy has only in-frame clones and lacks some. The sample lists under 150,000 clones, 80% to 85% seen once, with about 0.76% in the top ten. Sequencing was performed on PBMCs. The origin of the receptors is a man between 18 and 29 years old in good health and CMV-seronegative.

The chain employs TRBV9 and TRBJ1-5; the match to TRBD1 covers 7 bases. Looked up from germline, CDR1 is SGDLS and CDR2 is YYNGEE. This CDR3 is built from 15 residues. Germline trimming cut 4 bases from V and 1 base from J; bases unmatched to any gene: 5. The CDR3 loop reads CASSQRGQSNQPQHF. CDR3 in DNA: TGTGCCAGCAGCCAGAGGGGGCAGAGCAATCAGCCCCAGCATTTT.

The chain uses TRBV5-6 and TRBJ2-5, with TRBD2 matching over 8 bases. Germline loops: CDR1 SGHDT, CDR2 YYEEEE. The CDR3 sequence is 17 residues long. The junction had 12 bases not matched to a gene; V was cut back by 1 base and J by 4 bases. The CDR3 DNA reads TGTGCCAGCAGCTTGAATTCCCTCGGCACTAGCGGAGAGACCCAGTACTTC. Protein product: CASSLNSLGTSGETQYF.

The V gene is TRBV29-1, the J gene TRBJ2-7; 8 nucleotides line up with TRBD2. Germline V gives CDR1 SQVTM, CDR2 ANQGSEA. CDR3 length equals 15 residues. V shed 4 bases and J 4 bases; nucleotides not matched to a gene: 12. The CDR3 DNA reads as TGCAGCGTTGTGGGAGCGGGGGTGAAACCTTACGAGCAGTACTTC. It specifies CSVVGAGVKPYEQYF.

The chain combines TRBV10-3 with TRBJ2-2; a possible D gene is TRBD1 (6 bases). CDR3 length equals 13 residues. The germline V and J ends were trimmed by 6 bases and 5 bases, with 10 bases remaining between them. Germline CDR1 and CDR2: ENHRY and SYGVKD. CDR3 loop: CAIRQGGTGELFF. For the CDR3, the DNA is TGTGCCATCAGACAGGGTGGAACCGGGGAGCTGTTTTTT.

This clone was seen once. The J gene is TRBJ1-5, the V gene TRBV6-5; 9 nucleotides line up with TRBD1. Unmatched junction bases numbered 4, after V lost 0 bases and J lost 4 bases. The CDR3 is made up of 16 amino acids. Germline loops: CDR1 MNHEY, CDR2 SVGAGI. The CDR3 nucleotides read TGTGCCAGCAGTTACTCGGGACAGGGTAGTAATCAGCCCCAGCATTTT. Protein: CASSYSGQGSNQPQHF.

In this sample, this clone turned up once. V and J are TRBV20-1 and TRBJ2-1, with D hard to call. The V and J ends lost 6 bases and 5 bases respectively, with 5 bases between them. CDR1 DFQATT and CDR2 SNEGSKA come from the germline V gene (reference sequence). CDR3 length: 10 residues. CDR3 amino acids: CSAINNEQFF. The CDR3 nucleotides are TGCAGTGCAATTAACAATGAGCAGTTCTTC.

V is TRBV10-1 and J is TRBJ2-1, with 9 bases aligning to TRBD2. The germline V gene has CDR1 WNHNN and CDR2 SYGVQD (reference sequence). Trimming took 5 bases from V and 9 from J; bases not matched to a gene: 8. The CDR3 is made up of 14 amino acids. The CDR3 sequence is CASSFKRGAGEQFF. CDR3 nucleotides: TGCGCCAGCAGTTTTAAGCGGGGGGCGGGTGAGCAGTTCTTC.

The rearrangement uses TRBV4-3 and TRBJ1-3; no definite D call. V gave up 0 bases and J gave up 0 bases, with 6 bases separating them. There are 15 residues in the CDR3. CDR1 and CDR2 (germline): LGHNA, YSLEER. Here the CDR3 reads CASSQDYFSGNTIYF. CDR3 DNA sequence: TGCGCCAGCAGCCAAGATTATTTCTCTGGAAACACCATATATTTT.

As concerns this clone: The same CDR3 can be traced to other DNA sequences in this sample. This chain uses TRBV2 with TRBJ2-7; D not certain. V dropped 6 bases and J dropped 4 bases, with 4 bases sitting between them. Per germline, CDR1 SNHLY and CDR2 FYNNEI. This CDR3 has 10 residues. The CDR3 is CASSLYEQYF. The CDR3 DNA follows: TGTGCCAGCAGCCTTTACGAGCAGTACTTC.

The V call is TRBV6-5, the J call TRBJ2-3; TRBD2 is a possible D gene (6 bases). The V gene lost 6 bases and the J gene lost 0 bases, with 7 bases spanning the gap. Germline values: CDR1 MNHEY, CDR2 SVGAGI. CDR3 length: 13 amino acids. The CDR3 bases are TGTGCCAGCAGGGCGGGGAGCACAGATACGCAGTATTTT. This gives the protein CASRAGSTDTQYF.

J is TRBJ1-1 and V is TRBV5-1; maybe TRBD1 (5 bases). Germline V gene data show CDR1 as SGHRS and CDR2 as YFSETQ. This CDR3 is 16 amino acids long. Trimming removed 0 bases from V and 0 bases from J, with 12 bases in between. CDR3 nucleotide sequence: TGCGCCAGCAGCTTGGCCCGCGGGGGGATGAACACTGAAGCTTTCTTT. Protein: CASSLARGGMNTEAFF.

The chain joins TRBV11-2 to TRBJ2-5; D remains ambiguous. The CDR3 consists of 14 residues. The V end was cut by 7 bases, the J end by 1 base, with 13 bases between. Germline loops: CDR1 SGHAT, CDR2 FQNNGV. This chain's CDR3 is CASTPRGIQETQYF. The CDR3, as DNA: TGTGCCAGCACTCCCCGAGGCATCCAAGAGACCCAGTACTTC.

The V call is TRBV6-7, the J call TRBJ2-3, with 10 nucleotides matching TRBD2. Being an ORF, TRBV6-7 has a function that is uncertain. The trim removed 6 bases at V and 1 base at J, leaving 4 bases unmatched. This CDR3 spans 15 amino acids. As DNA, the CDR3 is TGTGCCAGCAGGCTCGGACTAGCGGGCACAGATACGCAGTATTTT. This translates into CASRLGLAGTDTQYF.

The chain is built from TRBV4-3 and TRBJ1-6; 7 positions match TRBD1. This CDR3 has 15 residues. V shed 1 base and J 7 bases; nucleotides not matched to a gene: 4. Germline-derived CDR1 and CDR2 are LGHNA and YSLEER. The CDR3 DNA follows: TGCGCCAGCAGCCAAGCCACAGGGGTAAATTCACCCCTCCACTTT. This gives the protein CASSQATGVNSPLHF.

The J gene is TRBJ1-2, the V gene TRBV2; TRBD1 might be the D (6 bases). The germline gives CDR1 SNHLY, CDR2 FYNNEI. CDR3 length equals 12 residues. V was trimmed by 4 bases and J by 4 bases, leaving 7 bases between them. DNA for the CDR3: TGTGCCAGCAGTGCACAGGGCTATGGCTACACCTTC. Residues: CASSAQGYGYTF.

Only a few counts were recorded for this clone. The chain employs TRBV7-9 and TRBJ2-7; tentatively, D is TRBD1 (6 bases). The germline V and J ends were trimmed by 5 bases and 0 bases, with 11 bases remaining between them. The germline V gene encodes CDR1 SEHNR and CDR2 FQNEAQ (reference sequence). This CDR3 is built from 14 residues. The CDR3 sequence is CASSLGQSSYEQYF. CDR3 bases: TGTGCCAGCAGCCTAGGACAGAGCTCCTACGAGCAGTACTTC.

The chain uses TRBV5-6 and TRBJ2-7; D remains ambiguous. Germline V gene sequence: CDR1 SGHDT, CDR2 YYEEEE. Between the trimmed V and J ends, which lost 4 bases and 0 bases, there was a span of 11 bases. This CDR3 has 14 amino acids. The CDR3 protein is CASSQVVVSYEQYF. CDR3 nucleotide sequence: TGTGCCAGCAGCCAGGTCGTAGTCTCCTACGAGCAGTACTTC.